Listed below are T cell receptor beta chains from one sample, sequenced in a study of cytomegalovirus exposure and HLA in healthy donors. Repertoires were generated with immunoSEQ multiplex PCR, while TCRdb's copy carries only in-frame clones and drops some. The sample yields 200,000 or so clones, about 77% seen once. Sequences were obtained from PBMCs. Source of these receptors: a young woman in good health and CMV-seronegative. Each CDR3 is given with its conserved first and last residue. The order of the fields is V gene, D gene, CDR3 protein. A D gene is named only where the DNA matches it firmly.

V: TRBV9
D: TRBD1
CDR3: CASTKGGQGYNSPLHF

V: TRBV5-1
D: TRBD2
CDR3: CASSLSGRENEQFF

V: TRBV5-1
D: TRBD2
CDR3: CASSLRGGSISETQYF

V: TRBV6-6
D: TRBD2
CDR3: CASSYARLAGNEQFF

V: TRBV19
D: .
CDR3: CASSIAQENTEAFF

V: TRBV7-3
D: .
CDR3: CASSVIREATYNEQFF

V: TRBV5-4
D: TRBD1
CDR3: CASSSRTGSTDTQYF

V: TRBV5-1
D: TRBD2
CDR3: CASNRGGNSGFEETQYF

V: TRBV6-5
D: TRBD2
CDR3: CASSRGRAEYEQYF

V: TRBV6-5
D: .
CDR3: CASSYSQGWRAFF

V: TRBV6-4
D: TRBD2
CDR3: CASSEEGGGVLREQFF

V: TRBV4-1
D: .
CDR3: CASSQERVSNQPQHF

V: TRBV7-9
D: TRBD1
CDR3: CASSEQGWYEQYF

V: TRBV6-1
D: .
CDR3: CASSEIHGGDGTQYF

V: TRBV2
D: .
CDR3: CARSFGGGRGTEAFF

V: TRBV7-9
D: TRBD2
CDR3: CASIQVAGVAGELFF

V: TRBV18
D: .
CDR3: CASSPGTGYMNTEAFF

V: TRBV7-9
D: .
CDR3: CASSSQGRAGNEQFF

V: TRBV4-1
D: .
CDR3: CASSQDPWGEGQPQHF

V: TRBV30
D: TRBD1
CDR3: CAWSPLGDRGSDYEQYF